A single sample is the source of the 10 T cell receptor beta chains below, sequenced in a study of blood T cells in healthy people across ages. A second PCR of 7 to 11 cycles used a sample-barcoded 5' primer and a J-beta primer mix. TCRdb reprocessed the 5' RACE reads via MiXCR and lists one record per CDR3 protein. The sample contains about 690,000 distinct CDR3 sequences, around 43% of which appear only once. The sample was blood. Receptor source: an elderly man in good health.

V gene TRBV2 combines with J gene TRBJ2-1, with 7 bases that match TRBD2. The J call is doubtful: the DNA matches TRBJ2-7 better. CDR1 is SNHLY and CDR2 is FYNNEI in the germline V gene. CDR3 length: 15 amino acids. The CDR3, as DNA: TGTGCCAGCAGTGCCAGCGGGAAAGTCAACAATGAGCAGTACTTC. Its translation is CASSASGKVNNEQYF.

The gene calls are TRBV3-1 and TRBJ2-7, with D possibly being TRBD1 (7 bases). The CDR3 length is 14 residues. V was clipped by 9 bases and J by 5 bases, with 20 bases between them. CDR1 is LGHDT and CDR2 is YNNKEL in the germline V gene (reference sequence). The CDR3 coding sequence is TGTGCCAGTCGGCGACAGGGAGGTGACCACGAGCAGTACTTC. It specifies CASRRQGGDHEQYF.

The rearrangement joins TRBV28 to TRBJ2-5; D not resolved. The last part of the DNA fits TRBJ2-7 better; the J call may be wrong. CDR3 size: 13 residues. The V gene's germline CDR1 is MDHEN and CDR2 SYDVKM. This CDR3 is CASIGRISYEQYF. In DNA, the CDR3 is TGTGCCAGCATCGGACGGATTTCCTACGAGCAGTACTTC.

In its sample, this clonotype was seen once. This rearrangement joins TRBV29-1 to TRBJ1-1; D is undetermined. Germline assignment: CDR1 SQVTM and CDR2 ANQGSEA. V lost 5 bases and J lost 1, with 17 bases in between. The CDR3 runs 15 residues. The CDR3 region is CSVKSGGVRNTEAFF. The CDR3 nucleotides are TGCAGCGTTAAATCTGGTGGGGTAAGGAACACTGAAGCTTTCTTT.

The J gene is TRBJ2-2, the V gene TRBV5-1, with 9 bases that match TRBD2. This CDR3 has 17 amino acids. CDR1 is SGHRS, CDR2 YFSETQ, per germline. V lost 1 base, J lost 3 bases, and 7 bases stayed unmatched. The CDR3 loop is CASSLSPSGTYTGELFF. CDR3 nucleotide sequence: TGCGCCAGCAGCTTGTCTCCTAGCGGGACCTACACCGGGGAGCTGTTTTTT.

The chain has TRBV18 and TRBJ2-7; D perhaps matches TRBD2 (6 bases). This CDR3 contains 15 residues. Germline V gives CDR1 KGHSH, CDR2 LQKENI. V was clipped by 6 bases and J by 2 bases, with 17 bases between them. CDR3 region: CASSVRTTETYEQYF. The CDR3 DNA is TGTGCCAGCTCGGTGCGGACTACCGAGACCTACGAGCAGTACTTC.

This clonotype was detected only a few times. V usage is TRBV9 and J usage is TRBJ2-3, with a tentative D call TRBD2 (5 bases). V shed 0 bases and J shed 1 base, with 15 bases lying between them. This CDR3 region has 17 residues. The V gene's germline CDR1 is SGDLS and CDR2 YYNGEE. The DNA of the CDR3 is TGTGCCAGCAGCGTAGAGGGTGGGGAGTACGGCACAGATACGCAGTATTTT. It codes for CASSVEGGEYGTDTQYF.

This clonotype was counted a few times. The chain couples TRBV4-2 to TRBJ2-7; 16 bases match TRBD2. Per the germline V gene, CDR1 is LGHNA and CDR2 is YNFKEQ. V lost 5 bases and J lost 1; bases outside the gene matches: 5. This CDR3 is 17 amino acids long. This CDR3 is CASSAGTSGRVSYEQYF. As DNA, the CDR3 is TGTGCCAGCAGCGCCGGGACTAGCGGGAGGGTTTCCTACGAGCAGTACTTC.

This clonotype was seen more than once but under ten times. This chain joins TRBV9 and TRBJ2-1; 7 nucleotides align to TRBD2. This CDR3 spans 15 amino acids. Germline V gives CDR1 SGDLS, CDR2 YYNGEE. J gave up 3 bases and V 3 bases, and 6 bases lay outside the gene matches. The CDR3 sequence: CASSASSGIYNEQFF. For the CDR3, the DNA is TGTGCCAGCAGCGCTTCTAGCGGAATCTACAATGAGCAGTTCTTC.

The rearrangement uses TRBV27 and TRBJ1-1; possibly TRBD1 for D (5 bases). Germline V gene lookup returns CDR1 MNHEY and CDR2 SMNVEV (reference sequence). This CDR3 has 14 amino acids. V shed 6 bases and J shed 4 bases, with 15 bases lying between them. CDR3: CASSGRGDVTEAFF. The CDR3 bases are TGTGCCAGCAGCGGACGGGGGGATGTCACTGAAGCTTTCTTT.